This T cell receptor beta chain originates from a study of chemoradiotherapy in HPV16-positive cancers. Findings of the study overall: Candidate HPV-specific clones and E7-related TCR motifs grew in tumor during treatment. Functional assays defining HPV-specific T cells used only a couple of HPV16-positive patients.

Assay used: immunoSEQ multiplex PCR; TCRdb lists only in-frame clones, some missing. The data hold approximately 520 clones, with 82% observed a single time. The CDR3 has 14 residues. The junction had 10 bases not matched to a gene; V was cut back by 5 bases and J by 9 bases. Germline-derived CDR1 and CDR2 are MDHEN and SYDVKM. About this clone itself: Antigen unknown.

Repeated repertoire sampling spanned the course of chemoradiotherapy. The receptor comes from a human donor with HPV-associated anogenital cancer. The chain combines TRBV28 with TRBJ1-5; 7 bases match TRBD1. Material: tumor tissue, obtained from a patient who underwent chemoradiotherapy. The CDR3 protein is CASSLRDSFSPQHF. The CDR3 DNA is TGTGCCAGCAGTCTCCGGGACAGTTTTTCGCCCCAGCATTTT.